The following is a T cell receptor (beta chain) sequence with its context. As yet, its antigen is unknown. This specimen belongs to a study of cytomegalovirus exposure and HLA in healthy donors. Across the study: Per a later analysis, the roughly 670 first-cohort and approximately 120 validation repertoires shared one platform. The study's findings and limits: First-cohort TCR clusters tended to co-occur in the 120 or so validation repertoires, a later analysis found.

Repertoires were generated with immunoSEQ multiplex PCR, while TCRdb's copy carries only in-frame clones and drops some. Here the sample spans about 73,000 clones, approximately 94% being singletons. The CDR3 extends over 15 amino acids. V lost 6 bases to trimming and J lost 2 bases; unmatched junction nucleotides: 4. Germline V gives CDR1 SGHAT, CDR2 FQDESV (reference sequence). The chain carries TRBV11-1 and TRBJ1-5; 10 bases align to TRBD1. Sequences were obtained from PBMCs. This sequence originates from a woman between 18 and 29 years old in good health and CMV-seronegative. In DNA, the CDR3 is TGTGCCAGCAGTCGTGGGACAGGGGGCAATCAGCCCCAGCATTTT. Protein: CASSRGTGGNQPQHF.